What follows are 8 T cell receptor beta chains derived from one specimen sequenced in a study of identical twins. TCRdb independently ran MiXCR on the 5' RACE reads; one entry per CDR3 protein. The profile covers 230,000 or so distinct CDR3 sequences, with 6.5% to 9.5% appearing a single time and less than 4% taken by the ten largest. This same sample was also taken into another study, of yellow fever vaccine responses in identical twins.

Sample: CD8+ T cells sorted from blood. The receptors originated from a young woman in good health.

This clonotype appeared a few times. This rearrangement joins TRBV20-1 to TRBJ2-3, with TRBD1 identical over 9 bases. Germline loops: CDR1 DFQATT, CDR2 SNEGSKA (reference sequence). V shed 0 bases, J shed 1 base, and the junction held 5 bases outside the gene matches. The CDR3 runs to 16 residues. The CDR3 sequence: CSARDLWTGGTDTQYF. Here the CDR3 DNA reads TGCAGTGCTAGAGATCTCTGGACAGGGGGCACAGATACGCAGTATTTT.

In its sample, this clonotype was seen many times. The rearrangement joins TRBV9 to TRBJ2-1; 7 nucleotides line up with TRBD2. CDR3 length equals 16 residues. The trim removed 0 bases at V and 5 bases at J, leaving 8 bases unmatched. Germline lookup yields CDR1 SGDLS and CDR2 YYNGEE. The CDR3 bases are TGTGCCAGCAGCGTAGGTGGTAGCGGGTTAGACAATGAGCAGTTCTTC. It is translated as CASSVGGSGLDNEQFF.

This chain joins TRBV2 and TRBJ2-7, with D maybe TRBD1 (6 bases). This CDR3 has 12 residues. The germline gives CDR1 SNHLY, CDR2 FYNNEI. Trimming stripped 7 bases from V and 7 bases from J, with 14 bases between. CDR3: CASKPGAREQYF. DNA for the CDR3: TGTGCCAGCAAGCCAGGGGCGAGGGAGCAGTACTTC.

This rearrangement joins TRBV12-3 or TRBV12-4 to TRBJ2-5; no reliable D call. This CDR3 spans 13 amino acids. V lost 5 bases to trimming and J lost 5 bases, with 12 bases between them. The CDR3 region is CASSDSSVETQYF. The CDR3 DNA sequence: TGTGCCAGCAGTGATTCCTCGGTGGAGACCCAGTACTTC.

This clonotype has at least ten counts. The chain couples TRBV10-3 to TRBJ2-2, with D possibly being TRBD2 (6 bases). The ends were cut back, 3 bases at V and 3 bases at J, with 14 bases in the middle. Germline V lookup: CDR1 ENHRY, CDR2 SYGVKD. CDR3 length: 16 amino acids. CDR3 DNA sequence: TGTGCCATCAGTGACGGGGAGGCGCGGGACACCGGGGAGCTGTTTTTT. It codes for CAISDGEARDTGELFF.

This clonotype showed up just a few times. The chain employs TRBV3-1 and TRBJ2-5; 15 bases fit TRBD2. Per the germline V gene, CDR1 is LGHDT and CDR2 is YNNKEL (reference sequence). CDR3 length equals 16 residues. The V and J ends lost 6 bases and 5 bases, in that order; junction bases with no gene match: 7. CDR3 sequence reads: CASRWTSGGAGETQYF. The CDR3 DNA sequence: TGTGCCAGCAGATGGACTAGCGGGGGGGCCGGGGAGACCCAGTACTTC.

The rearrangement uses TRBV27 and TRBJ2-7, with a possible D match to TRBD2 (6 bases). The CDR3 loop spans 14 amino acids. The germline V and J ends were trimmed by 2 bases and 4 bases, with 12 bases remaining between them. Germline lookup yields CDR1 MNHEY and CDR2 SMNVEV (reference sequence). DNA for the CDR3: TGTGCCAGCAGTTTACGGGGGTCCGTATACGAGCAGTACTTC. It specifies CASSLRGSVYEQYF.

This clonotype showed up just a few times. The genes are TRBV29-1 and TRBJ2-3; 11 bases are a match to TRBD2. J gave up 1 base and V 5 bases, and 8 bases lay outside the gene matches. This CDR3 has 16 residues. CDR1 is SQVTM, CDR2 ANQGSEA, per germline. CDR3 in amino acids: CSVTPTSGEGTDTQYF. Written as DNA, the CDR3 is TGCAGCGTTACCCCGACTAGCGGGGAGGGCACAGATACGCAGTATTTT.